One and the same sample provided the 18 T cell receptor beta chains below, sequenced in a study of OX40 agonist ivuxolimab in advanced cancers. The method was immunoSEQ multiplex PCR; TCRdb's version includes in-frame clones alone and lacks a portion of them. The table shows about 60,000 clones, with about 85% occurring only once. The source material was CD4+ or CD8+ T cells sorted from blood, sampled in a trial of the OX40 agonist ivuxolimab. Receptors originate from an adult with an advanced solid tumor such as melanoma, head and neck, liver or kidney cancer.

CDR3 nucleotide sequence: TGCGCCAGCAGCATGACAGGGGGCGCATCTAATGAAAAACTGTTTTTT. Residues: CASSMTGGASNEKLFF. The V gene is TRBV5-1, the J gene TRBJ1-4, with 10 bases fitting TRBD1. Germline assignment: CDR1 SGHRS and CDR2 YFSETQ. The CDR3 totals 16 residues. The junction had 6 bases not matched to a gene; V was cut back by 4 bases and J by 3 bases.

V and J are TRBV15 and TRBJ2-1, with TRBD2 matching over 7 bases. The J segment lost 3 bases and the V segment lost 3 bases, leaving 5 bases of the junction unmatched. Germline loops: CDR1 LNHNV, CDR2 YYDKDF (reference sequence). The CDR3 runs 15 residues. CDR3 sequence reads: CATSRLGGSYNEQFF. CDR3 in DNA: TGTGCCACCAGCAGGCTGGGCGGGAGCTACAATGAGCAGTTCTTC.

The rearrangement joins TRBV28 to TRBJ1-2, with D unclear. V was shortened by 8 bases and J by 3 bases, with 7 bases between the two germline ends. The germline gives CDR1 MDHEN, CDR2 SYDVKM. This CDR3 is 11 amino acids long. CDR3 DNA sequence: TGTGCCAGCGATGGGTACTATGGCTACACCTTC. Residues: CASDGYYGYTF.

The chain uses TRBV4-1 and TRBJ2-5; no definite D call. Germline-derived CDR1 and CDR2 are MGHRA and YSYEKL. Trimming pared 6 bases from V and 5 bases from J, leaving 13 bases between. This CDR3 comprises 13 residues. Here the CDR3 DNA reads TGCGCCAGCAGTACCCCCGGGTCCGAGACCCAGTACTTC. It yields the protein CASSTPGSETQYF.

The chain recombines TRBV5-1 with TRBJ2-2; the D is unclear. Germline V gives CDR1 SGHRS, CDR2 YFSETQ. V was pared by 0 bases and J by 7 bases, with 4 bases between. This CDR3 contains 12 residues. CDR3 in DNA: TGCGCCAGCAGCTTGGAAGTCGGGGAGCTGTTTTTT. Translating gives CASSLEVGELFF. The complete variable domain, with remaining parts taken from reference TRBV5-1 and TRBJ2-2, reads KAGVTQTPRYLIKTRGQQVTLSCSPISGHRSVSWYQQTPGQGLQFLFEYFSETQRNKGNFPGRFSGRQFSNSRSEMNVSTLELGDSALYLCASSLEVGELFFGEGSRLTVL.

CDR3 bases: TGTGCCAGCAGACGGGACGGCGCTAACACTGAAGCTTTCTTT. The encoded protein is CASRRDGANTEAFF. The rearrangement joins TRBV2 to TRBJ1-1; maybe TRBD1 (5 bases). The CDR3 sequence is 14 residues long. From germline, CDR1 is SNHLY and CDR2 FYNNEI. V was cut by 6 bases and J by 2 bases, with 13 bases left in between. Full variable domain (missing parts from reference TRBV2 and TRBJ1-1): EPEVTQTPSHQVTQMGQEVILRCVPISNHLYFYWYRQILGQKVEFLVSFYNNEISEKSEIFDDQFSVERPDGSNFTLKIRSTKLEDSAMYFCASRRDGANTEAFFGQGTRLTVV.

In nucleotides, the CDR3 is TGCGCCAGCAGCCCGAACAACTCGGGTAGGGAAAAACTGTTTTTT. This sequence encodes CASSPNNSGREKLFF. The chain carries TRBV5-1 and TRBJ1-4; D gene ambiguous. This CDR3 is built from 15 residues. Trimming stripped 4 bases from V and 8 bases from J, with 18 bases between. CDR1 and CDR2 from the germline V gene are SGHRS and YFSETQ.

V gene TRBV7-9 combines with J gene TRBJ2-4, with TRBD1 as a possible D gene (6 bases). Germline assignment: CDR1 SEHNR and CDR2 FQNEAQ (reference sequence). V was pared by 4 bases and J by 6 bases, with 13 bases between. This CDR3 is built from 14 residues. Here the CDR3 DNA reads TGTGCCAGCAGCTCTTCCGGACAGAGAAACATTCAGTACTTC. Its translation: CASSSSGQRNIQYF.

In its sample, this clone was seen once. The gene calls are TRBV4-1 and TRBJ2-1; 10 bases match TRBD2. The germline V gene encodes CDR1 MGHRA and CDR2 YSYEKL. The J segment lost 4 bases and the V segment lost 4 bases, leaving 7 bases of the junction unmatched. The CDR3 runs 16 residues. CDR3 in DNA: TGCGCCAGCAGCCGGGAGGGACTAGCGATTTACAATGAGCAGTTCTTC. Its translation: CASSREGLAIYNEQFF.

About this clone: The same CDR3 can be traced to other DNA sequences in this sample. The V and J genes are TRBV28 and TRBJ1-2; tentatively, D is TRBD1 (6 bases). Trimming stripped 5 bases from V and 4 bases from J, with 14 bases between. CDR1 and CDR2 from the germline V gene are MDHEN and SYDVKM. The CDR3 consists of 14 residues. CDR3 loop: CASSGGQRVYGYTF. In DNA, the CDR3 is TGTGCCAGCAGTGGAGGACAGCGAGTCTATGGCTACACCTTC.

The chain uses TRBV7-3 and TRBJ2-5; 7 bases are a match to TRBD2. This CDR3 region has 14 residues. Germline CDR1 reads SGHTA; CDR2 reads FQGTGA. V lost 3 bases and J lost 6; bases outside the gene matches: 7. CDR3 bases: TGTGCCAGCAGCTTGGGAGGGGCCGATAAGACCCAGTACTTC. Protein sequence: CASSLGGADKTQYF. Combining the CDR3 with reference TRBV7-3 and TRBJ2-5 gives the whole variable domain GAGVSQTPSNKVTEKGKYVELRCDPISGHTALYWYRQSLGQGPEFLIYFQGTGAADDSGLPNDRFFAVRPEGSVSTLKIQRTERGDSAVYLCASSLGGADKTQYFGPGTRLLVL.

This clone was observed a single time. This rearrangement joins TRBV11-1 to TRBJ2-3; the D gene could be TRBD1 or TRBD2 (5 bases each). The CDR3 covers 15 residues. Germline lookup yields CDR1 SGHAT and CDR2 FQDESV (reference sequence). The V end was cut by 8 bases, the J end by 0 bases, with 15 bases between. The DNA for the CDR3 is TGTGCCAGCGATCCGGGGCAAGGGAGCACAGATACGCAGTATTTT. Translation: CASDPGQGSTDTQYF.

The V call is TRBV5-4, the J call TRBJ2-3; the D call may be TRBD1 or TRBD2 (5 bases each). Germline V gene data show CDR1 as SGHNT and CDR2 as YYREEE (reference sequence). The V end was cut by 4 bases, the J end by 2 bases, with 17 bases between. This CDR3 contains 16 residues. This chain's CDR3 is CASSPGTRLSTDTQYF. In nucleotides, the CDR3 is TGTGCCAGCAGCCCCGGGACCCGGCTGTCCACAGATACGCAGTATTTT.

The chain recombines TRBV27 with TRBJ1-1; TRBD1 agrees at 12 bases. This CDR3 is built from 17 residues. The germline V gene has CDR1 MNHEY and CDR2 SMNVEV (reference sequence). V lost 5 bases and J lost 1; bases outside the gene matches: 8. The CDR3 region has the DNA TGTGCCAGCAGTCGTGGGCCGGGACAGGGGGCGAACACTGAAGCTTTCTTT. The encoded protein is CASSRGPGQGANTEAFF.

The CDR3 loop reads CASSPLVGLNTEAFF. The CDR3 nucleotides are TGTGCCAGCAGCCCTTTGGTAGGGTTGAACACTGAAGCTTTCTTT. V and J are TRBV6-1 and TRBJ1-1; D not resolved. This CDR3 contains 15 residues. The germline V and J ends were trimmed by 6 bases and 0 bases, with 14 bases remaining between them. The germline gives CDR1 MNHNS, CDR2 SASEGT.

This clone was seen just once. This sequence joins TRBV29-1 and TRBJ1-2; tentative D call: TRBD1 (6 bases). V was clipped by 4 bases and J by 2 bases, with 8 bases between them. This CDR3 contains 12 residues. Germline-derived CDR1 and CDR2 are SQVTM and ANQGSEA. This CDR3 is CSVGDKNYGYTF. The CDR3 region has the DNA TGCAGCGTTGGGGACAAGAACTATGGCTACACCTTC.

The V gene is TRBV14, the J gene TRBJ2-3; D ambiguous. Germline assignment: CDR1 SGHDN and CDR2 FVKESK. The CDR3 contains 14 residues. Between the trimmed V and J ends, which lost 4 bases and 4 bases, there was a span of 12 bases. The DNA for the CDR3 is TGTGCCAGCAGCCCCGGCGTTTCCCCAGATACGCAGTATTTT. As protein: CASSPGVSPDTQYF.

The V and J genes are TRBV7-2 and TRBJ1-2; 9 bases line up with TRBD1. The ends lost 4 bases at V and 7 bases at J; junction bases unmatched: 13. Germline values: CDR1 SGHTA, CDR2 FQGNSA. The length of the CDR3 is 16 residues. CDR3 protein: CASSSGPWDRVSGYTF. CDR3 in DNA: TGTGCCAGCAGCTCCGGCCCTTGGGACAGGGTTTCTGGCTACACCTTC.